The source of this T cell receptor beta chain is a study of breast tumors, draining lymph nodes, adjacent tissues. The CDR3 consists of 16 residues. With 2 bases removed from V and 1 base from J, the gap between germline ends came to 12 bases. Germline-derived CDR1 and CDR2 are SGHAT and FQNNGV. A note on this clonotype: Antigen unknown.

TCRdb reprocessed the multiplex PCR reads via MiXCR and lists one record per CDR3 protein. The sample yields roughly 25,000 distinct CDR3 sequences, 68% seen once. Whole-study findings and limits: Tumor repertoires ranked between lymph nodes and nontumor tissue in diversity, with V and J gene preferences. Luminal-like breast cancer showed significantly higher tumor–nontumor repertoire similarity than basal-like.

V is TRBV11-2 and J is TRBJ2-1; tentatively, D is TRBD1 (6 bases). The receptor's source is a female donor with breast cancer. Some clones in this sample may be carry-over from other donors' samples. Material for sequencing was tumor-adjacent breast tissue. CDR3 sequence (DNA): TGTGCCAGCAGCTTAAGTGCAGGGGTTTCCTACAATGAGCAGTTCTTC. It codes for CASSLSAGVSYNEQFF.